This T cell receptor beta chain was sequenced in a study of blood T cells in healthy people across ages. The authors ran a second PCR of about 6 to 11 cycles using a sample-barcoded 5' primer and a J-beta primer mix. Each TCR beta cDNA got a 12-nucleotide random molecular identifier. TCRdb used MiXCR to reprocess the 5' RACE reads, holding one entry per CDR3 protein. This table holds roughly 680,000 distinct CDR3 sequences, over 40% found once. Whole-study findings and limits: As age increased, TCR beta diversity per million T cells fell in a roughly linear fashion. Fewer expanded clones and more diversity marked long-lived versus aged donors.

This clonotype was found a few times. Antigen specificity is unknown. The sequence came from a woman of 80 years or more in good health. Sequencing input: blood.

CDR3 nucleotides: TGTGCCAGCAGCCAAGGTGGTGCGGCAAACACAGATACGCAGTATTTT. Translated, it gives CASSQGGAANTDTQYF. This chain joins TRBV3-1 and TRBJ2-3; D ambiguous. Germline V gives CDR1 LGHDT, CDR2 YNNKEL (reference sequence). The CDR3 has 16 amino acids. Trimming removed 1 base at V and 2 bases at J, with 13 bases between.